One and the same sample provided the 31 T cell receptor beta chains below, sequenced in a study of CD8+ T cells in alopecia areata. As the sequencing template, cDNA was produced by extracting RNA and reverse transcribing it. Profiled with immunoSEQ multiplex PCR; TCRdb holds only in-frame clones, not every one. The repertoire consists of about 90,000 clones, with around 40% occurring once and the leading ten covering more than 15%. Treatment reported: oral pan-JAK inhibitor, 5-10 mg twice daily. Sample: CD8+ T cells sorted from blood, taken at week 24, from a patient treated with tofacitinib. Every receptor here comes from a human donor with alopecia areata.

The V and J genes are TRBV25-1 and TRBJ2-3, with TRBD2 matching 9 bases. The germline V gene has CDR1 MGHDK and CDR2 SYGVNS. V shed 11 bases, J shed 4 bases, and the junction held 4 bases outside the gene matches. The CDR3 extends over 12 amino acids. The CDR3 DNA is TGTGCCGCGGGAGGGAGCGCAGATACGCAGTATTTT. Amino acid sequence: CAAGGSADTQYF.

This clone has only a few counts. The V call is TRBV4-3, the J call TRBJ1-2; D is undetermined. V was cut by 4 bases and J by 11 bases, with 26 bases left in between. CDR1 and CDR2 (germline): LGHNA, YSLEER. This CDR3 comprises 16 residues. For the CDR3, the DNA is TGCGCCAGCAGCCGGATACTTGGGCTCCACGATGAGCCTTACACCTTC. Translating it yields CASSRILGLHDEPYTF.

This rearrangement joins TRBV4-1 to TRBJ2-1; possible D gene TRBD2, 6 bases. From germline, CDR1 is MGHRA and CDR2 YSYEKL. Trimming took 2 bases from V and 10 from J, leaving 12 bases between them. The CDR3 consists of 13 residues. The CDR3 here is CASSQLRDSEQFF. CDR3 in DNA: TGCGCCAGCAGCCAACTCCGGGACTCGGAGCAGTTCTTC.

This rearrangement joins TRBV5-1 to TRBJ2-7; 9 bases map to TRBD2. Germline V gene sequence: CDR1 SGHRS, CDR2 YFSETQ. The CDR3 contains 15 residues. Trimming at V came to 0 bases and at J to 2 bases, leaving 3 bases not matched to a gene. CDR3 residues: CASSLGVAGAYEQYF. In DNA, the CDR3 is TGCGCCAGCAGCTTGGGAGTAGCGGGAGCCTACGAGCAGTACTTC.

The chain recombines TRBV7-9 with TRBJ1-2; the D gene is possibly TRBD1 (5 bases). Germline V gene sequence: CDR1 SEHNR, CDR2 FQNEAQ (reference sequence). Trimming stripped 5 bases from V and 8 bases from J, with 21 bases between. This CDR3 is 15 amino acids long. The CDR3 nucleotides are TGTGCCAGCAGCGTCCGGGACTCCTTGTTTCACGGCTACACCTTC. Amino acids: CASSVRDSLFHGYTF.

This clone was found a few times. The V gene is TRBV25-1, the J gene TRBJ2-4, with a possible D match to TRBD1 (6 bases). The germline gives CDR1 MGHDK, CDR2 SYGVNS. The CDR3 runs to 14 residues. Trimming took off 3 bases at V and 4 bases at J, with 10 bases between the two ends. CDR3 in amino acids: CASSDGQLKNIQYF. The CDR3 coding sequence is TGTGCCAGCAGTGACGGACAGCTAAAAAACATTCAGTACTTC.

The chain has TRBV30 and TRBJ2-3; the match to TRBD1 covers 7 bases. The CDR3 is 15 residues long. Germline lookup yields CDR1 GTSNPN and CDR2 SVGIG (reference sequence). Trimming took 8 bases from V and 6 from J; bases not matched to a gene: 17. The CDR3 DNA sequence: TGTGCCGGAACCGGGACAGCCCTCGGTGATGATACGCAGTATTTT. Its translation: CAGTGTALGDDTQYF.

This clone was seen a few times. This chain joins TRBV11-2 and TRBJ1-1; D not resolved. This CDR3 spans 14 amino acids. Trimming removed 1 base at V and 5 bases at J, with 11 bases between. Germline CDR1 and CDR2: SGHAT and FQNNGV. The CDR3: CASSLVGSRTEAFF. The CDR3 nucleotides read TGTGCCAGCAGCTTAGTAGGATCGAGGACTGAAGCTTTCTTT.

The chain combines TRBV9 with TRBJ2-1; D gene ambiguous. The CDR3 is 16 amino acids. Germline lookup yields CDR1 SGDLS and CDR2 YYNGEE. With 4 bases removed from V and 0 bases from J, the gap between germline ends came to 14 bases. CDR3 DNA: TGTGCCAGCAGCCCCAAGGGCAGTCCCTCCTACAATGAGCAGTTCTTC. Translation gives CASSPKGSPSYNEQFF. Based on the CDR3 plus reference TRBV9 and TRBJ2-1, the full variable domain is DSGVTQTPKHLITATGQRVTLRCSPRSGDLSVYWYQQSLDQGLQFLIQYYNGEERAKGNILERFSAQQFPDLHSELNLSSLELGDSALYFCASSPKGSPSYNEQFFGPGTRLTVL.

This clone was counted once. The chain joins TRBV6-5 to TRBJ2-1; D remains unclear. Germline V gives CDR1 MNHEY, CDR2 SVGAGI. This CDR3 has 14 amino acids. V shed 0 bases and J shed 7 bases, with 10 bases lying between them. The CDR3 DNA reads as TGTGCCAGCAGTTACTCGACCGGTGGAAATGAGCAGTTCTTC. This encodes CASSYSTGGNEQFF.

This clone came up a few times. V and J are TRBV5-5 and TRBJ2-1; perhaps TRBD1 as D (5 bases). The CDR3 extends over 11 amino acids. Germline CDR1 is SGHKS and CDR2 is YYEKEE (reference sequence). V was pared by 7 bases and J by 15 bases, with 17 bases between. Here the CDR3 DNA reads TGTGCCAGCCTTAGGGGCCTGGATTCGTTCTTC. Translation: CASLRGLDSFF.

The chain has TRBV7-8 and TRBJ1-4, with 10 bases matching TRBD1. The length of the CDR3 is 16 residues. The V segment lost 5 bases and the J segment 1 base; nucleotides outside the gene matches: 4. The germline CDR1 and CDR2 sequences are SGHVS and FQNEAQ. The CDR3 DNA sequence: TGTGCCAGCAGCGCCCGGGACAGGGGAACTAATGAAAAACTGTTTTTT. It codes for CASSARDRGTNEKLFF.

This clone was picked up a small number of times. J is TRBJ2-2 and V is TRBV2; D gene uncertain. Trimming cost V 4 bases and J 9 bases, with 3 bases left between them. Germline V gene data show CDR1 as SNHLY and CDR2 as FYNNEI. The CDR3 contains 10 residues. The CDR3 coding sequence is TGTGCCAGCAGTGCACGGGAGCTGTTTTTT. Protein sequence: CASSARELFF.

The J gene is TRBJ2-5, the V gene TRBV11-1; 8 bases align to TRBD2. CDR1 and CDR2 (germline): SGHAT, FQDESV (reference sequence). With 8 bases clipped from V and 4 bases from J, the junction kept 9 bases outside the gene matches. This CDR3 comprises 14 residues. CDR3 bases: TGTGCCAGCCATTCGGGGGGGAAGACAGAGACCCAGTACTTC. As protein: CASHSGGKTETQYF.

The gene calls are TRBV30 and TRBJ2-3; TRBD2 agrees at 8 bases. Germline trimming cut 0 bases from V and 3 bases from J; bases unmatched to any gene: 5. The CDR3 sequence is 15 residues long. From germline, CDR1 is GTSNPN and CDR2 SVGIG (reference sequence). CDR3 region: CAWSVAGVMTDTQYF. The CDR3 nucleotides read TGTGCCTGGAGTGTAGCGGGAGTCATGACAGATACGCAGTATTTT.

The chain joins TRBV6-5 to TRBJ2-1, with D possibly being TRBD1 (5 bases). The CDR3 loop spans 16 amino acids. CDR1 is MNHEY and CDR2 is SVGAGI in the germline V gene. V gave up 2 bases and J gave up 12 bases, with 23 bases separating them. The CDR3 is CASSYGSGPPTIGQFF. CDR3 DNA sequence: TGTGCCAGCAGTTACGGCTCAGGGCCCCCAACAATTGGGCAGTTCTTC.

The gene calls are TRBV7-3 and TRBJ1-2; 10 nucleotides match TRBD1. CDR3 length equals 16 residues. Germline values: CDR1 SGHTA, CDR2 FQGTGA. V shed 3 bases, J shed 2 bases, and the junction held 6 bases outside the gene matches. The chain's CDR3 is CASSLTGGRANYGYTF. As DNA, the CDR3 is TGTGCCAGCAGCTTGACAGGGGGCCGTGCGAACTATGGCTACACCTTC.

The chain recombines TRBV5-6 with TRBJ2-7; D is unclear. The CDR3 spans 11 residues. Germline lookup yields CDR1 SGHDT and CDR2 YYEEEE. Trimming removed 2 bases from V and 6 bases from J, with 6 bases in between. CDR3 region: CASSFVGEQYF. The CDR3 nucleotides are TGTGCCAGCAGCTTCGTAGGCGAGCAGTACTTC.

In its sample, this clone was seen a few times. The rearrangement joins TRBV29-1 to TRBJ2-4; no firm D call. Germline values: CDR1 SQVTM, CDR2 ANQGSEA. V dropped 0 bases and J dropped 7 bases, with 7 bases sitting between them. The CDR3 has 12 residues. The CDR3 spells CSVEERTNIQYF. The CDR3, as DNA: TGCAGCGTTGAAGAACGTACGAACATTCAGTACTTC. Filled out from reference TRBV29-1 and TRBJ2-4, the complete variable domain reads SAVISQKPSRDICQRGTSLTIQCQVDSQVTMMFWYRQQPGQSLTLIATANQGSEATYESGFVIDKFPISRPNLTFSTLTVSNMSPEDSSIYLCSVEERTNIQYFGAGTRLSVL.

This clone was recorded a few times. This sequence may be a read error, since a much larger clone differs from it by one base. In the same sample, other DNA sequences code for this CDR3. The chain links TRBV7-9 to TRBJ2-7; D is unclear. Germline lookup yields CDR1 SEHNR and CDR2 FQNEAQ (reference sequence). The CDR3 spans 11 residues. V was trimmed by 2 bases and J by 5 bases, leaving 4 bases between them. DNA of the CDR3: TGTGCCAGCAGCTTATCCGACGAGCAGTACTTC. Residues: CASSLSDEQYF.

CDR3 nucleotides: TGTGCCAGTAGTAGGACTCTCTCCTACGAGCAGTACTTC. Protein sequence: CASSRTLSYEQYF. This sequence joins TRBV19 and TRBJ2-7; tentative D call: TRBD2 (5 bases). CDR3 length equals 13 residues. The ends were cut back, 4 bases at V and 0 bases at J, with 7 bases in the middle. Germline assignment: CDR1 LNHDA and CDR2 SQIVND (reference sequence).

The rearrangement uses TRBV9 and TRBJ2-3; 7 positions agree with TRBD2. The trim removed 6 bases at V and 4 bases at J, leaving 8 bases unmatched. CDR3 length equals 14 residues. Germline lookup yields CDR1 SGDLS and CDR2 YYNGEE. The DNA for the CDR3 is TGTGCCAGCACCGCAACGGGGGGAGCAGATACGCAGTATTTT. Its protein is CASTATGGADTQYF.

The rearrangement joins TRBV5-1 to TRBJ2-7; no clear D. This CDR3 contains 11 residues. Germline V CDR1 and CDR2: SGHRS, YFSETQ. V lost 7 bases and J 6 bases, leaving 11 bases between the germline ends. The CDR3 DNA follows: TGCGCCAGCGGGATGGGTTCCGAGCAGTACTTC. It specifies CASGMGSEQYF.

This chain joins TRBV15 and TRBJ2-5, with 13 bases aligning to TRBD2. Trimming removed 5 bases from V and 5 bases from J; junction bases left unmatched: 8. This CDR3 has 16 amino acids. Germline-derived CDR1 and CDR2 are LNHNV and YYDKDF (reference sequence). The CDR3: CATSRRTSGSRETQYF. The CDR3 DNA reads TGTGCCACCAGCCGCCGGACTAGCGGGAGTCGGGAGACCCAGTACTTC.

In its sample, this clone was seen a few times. The rearrangement links TRBV10-3 to TRBJ2-7; TRBD1 is a possible D gene (6 bases). The CDR3 has 16 amino acids. V shed 3 bases and J shed 2 bases, with 17 bases lying between them. The germline CDR1 and CDR2 sequences are ENHRY and SYGVKD. The DNA for the CDR3 is TGTGCCATCAGTGAAGATCAGGGGCGAAATGCCTACGAGCAGTACTTC. It is translated as CAISEDQGRNAYEQYF.

V is TRBV7-3 and J is TRBJ1-1; D call uncertain. The germline V gene has CDR1 SGHTA and CDR2 FQGTGA. V was pared by 5 bases and J by 1 base, with 17 bases between. CDR3 length: 16 residues. The chain's CDR3 is CASSLIRLERNTEAFF. The CDR3 DNA reads TGTGCCAGCAGCCTAATCCGGTTAGAGAGGAACACTGAAGCTTTCTTT.

Concerning this clone itself: The junction departs from the called germline gene at one end, perhaps through a read error. This chain connects TRBV5-1 to TRBJ2-7; D not certain. Germline V lookup: CDR1 SGHRS, CDR2 YFSETQ. The CDR3 runs to 15 residues. In DNA form, the CDR3 reads TGCGCCAGCAGCTTGGGGTCAAGTCGCTCCTACGAGCGGTACTTC. Encoded protein: CASSLGSSRSYERYF.

This clone was counted a few times. This chain uses TRBV7-8 with TRBJ2-1; 9 bases match TRBD2. Per germline, CDR1 SGHVS and CDR2 FQNEAQ. This CDR3 region has 13 residues. The CDR3, as DNA: TGTGGGGGGGGACTAGCTAACTACAATGAGCAGTTCTTC. This codes for CGGGLANYNEQFF.

The chain carries TRBV29-1 and TRBJ2-2, with D possibly TRBD1 on 5 matching bases. With 4 bases removed from V and 5 bases from J, the gap between germline ends came to 8 bases. In germline, CDR1 is SQVTM, CDR2 ANQGSEA. The CDR3 loop spans 12 amino acids. CDR3 sequence reads: CSVAPGTGELFF. The CDR3 coding sequence is TGCAGCGTTGCCCCAGGGACCGGGGAGCTGTTTTTT.

This clone has ten or more counts. The chain uses TRBV7-9 and TRBJ2-7; 14 positions match TRBD2. The CDR3 runs to 15 residues. The V segment lost 5 bases and the J segment 2 bases; nucleotides outside the gene matches: 2. Looked up from germline, CDR1 is SEHNR and CDR2 is FQNEAQ (reference sequence). CDR3 nucleotide sequence: TGTGCCAGCAGCCCGGGACTAGCGGGGGCCTACGAGCAGTACTTC. Protein: CASSPGLAGAYEQYF.

In its sample, this clone was seen a few times. CDR3 residues: CASSLSGLFNEQFF. The CDR3 DNA sequence: TGTGCCAGCAGCTTATCGGGATTATTCAATGAGCAGTTCTTC. The J gene is TRBJ2-1, the V gene TRBV7-9; maybe TRBD2 (5 bases). CDR1 SEHNR and CDR2 FQNEAQ come from the germline V gene (reference sequence). The CDR3 is 14 residues long. Deletions cut 2 bases from V and 6 bases from J, with 11 bases between.